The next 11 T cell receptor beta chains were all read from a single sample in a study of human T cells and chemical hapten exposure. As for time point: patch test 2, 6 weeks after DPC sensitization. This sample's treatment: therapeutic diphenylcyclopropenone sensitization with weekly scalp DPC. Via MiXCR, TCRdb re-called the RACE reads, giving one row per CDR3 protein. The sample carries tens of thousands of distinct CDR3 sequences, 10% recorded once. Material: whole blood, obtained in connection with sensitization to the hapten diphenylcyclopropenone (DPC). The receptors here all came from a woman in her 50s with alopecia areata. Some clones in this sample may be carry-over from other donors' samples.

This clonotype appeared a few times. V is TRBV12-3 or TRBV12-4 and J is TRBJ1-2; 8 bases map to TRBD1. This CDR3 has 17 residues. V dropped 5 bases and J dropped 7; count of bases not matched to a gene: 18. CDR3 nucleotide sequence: TGTGCCAGCAGTCCCGGTCCCGTGGACAGGGTACGGCGTGGCTACACCTTC. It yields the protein CASSPGPVDRVRRGYTF.

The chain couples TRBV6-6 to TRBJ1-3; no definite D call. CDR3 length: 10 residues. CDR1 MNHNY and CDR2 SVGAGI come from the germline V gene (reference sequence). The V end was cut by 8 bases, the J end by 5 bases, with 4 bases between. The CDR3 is CASWRNTIYF. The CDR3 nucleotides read TGTGCCAGCTGGAGAAACACCATATATTTT.

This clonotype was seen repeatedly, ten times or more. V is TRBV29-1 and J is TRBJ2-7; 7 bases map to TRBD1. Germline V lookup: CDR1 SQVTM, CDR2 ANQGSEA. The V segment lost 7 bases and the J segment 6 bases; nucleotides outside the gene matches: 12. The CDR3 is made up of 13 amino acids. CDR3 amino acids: CSGAGTAASEQYF. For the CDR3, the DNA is TGCAGCGGTGCCGGGACAGCGGCCTCCGAGCAGTACTTC.

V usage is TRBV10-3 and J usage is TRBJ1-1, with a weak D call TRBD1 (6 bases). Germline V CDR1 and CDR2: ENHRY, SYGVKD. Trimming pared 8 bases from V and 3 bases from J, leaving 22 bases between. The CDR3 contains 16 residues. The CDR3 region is CAIGAQGTKRDTEAFF. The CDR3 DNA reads TGTGCCATCGGGGCACAGGGCACAAAGAGGGACACTGAAGCTTTCTTT.

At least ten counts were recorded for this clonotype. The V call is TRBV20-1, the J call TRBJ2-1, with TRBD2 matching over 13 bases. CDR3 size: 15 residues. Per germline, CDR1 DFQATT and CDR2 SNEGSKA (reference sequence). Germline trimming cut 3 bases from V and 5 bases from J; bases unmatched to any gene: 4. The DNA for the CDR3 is TGCAGTGCTAGGGGGACTAGCGGGACCAACAATGAGCAGTTCTTC. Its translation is CSARGTSGTNNEQFF.

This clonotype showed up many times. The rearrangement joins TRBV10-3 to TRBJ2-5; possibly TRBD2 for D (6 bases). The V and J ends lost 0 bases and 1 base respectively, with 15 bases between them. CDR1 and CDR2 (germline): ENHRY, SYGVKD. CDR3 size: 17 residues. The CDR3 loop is CAISESVGGDAQETQYF. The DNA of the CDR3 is TGTGCCATCAGTGAGTCCGTAGGAGGGGATGCCCAAGAGACCCAGTACTTC.

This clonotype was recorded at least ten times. CDR3 loop: CASRAIRQGAGQPQHF. CDR3 DNA sequence: TGTGCCAGCAGGGCCATTCGACAGGGGGCAGGGCAGCCCCAGCATTTT. The rearrangement uses TRBV6-6 and TRBJ1-5, with 10 positions matching TRBD1. CDR3 size: 16 residues. Germline V gives CDR1 MNHNY, CDR2 SVGAGI (reference sequence). V lost 6 bases and J lost 7; bases outside the gene matches: 12.

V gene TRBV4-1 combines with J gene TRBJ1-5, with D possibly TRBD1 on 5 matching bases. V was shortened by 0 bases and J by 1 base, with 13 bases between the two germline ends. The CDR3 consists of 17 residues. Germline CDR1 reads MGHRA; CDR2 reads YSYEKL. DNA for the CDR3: TGCGCCAGCAGCCAAGATGGGGGAGTTGGAAGCAATCAGCCCCAGCATTTT. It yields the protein CASSQDGGVGSNQPQHF.

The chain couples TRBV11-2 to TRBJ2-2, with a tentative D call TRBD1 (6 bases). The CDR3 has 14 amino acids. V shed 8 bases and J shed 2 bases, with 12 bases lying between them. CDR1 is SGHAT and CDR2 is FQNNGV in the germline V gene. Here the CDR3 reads CASQRGTNTGELFF. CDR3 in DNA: TGTGCCAGCCAGAGGGGGACAAACACCGGGGAGCTGTTTTTT.

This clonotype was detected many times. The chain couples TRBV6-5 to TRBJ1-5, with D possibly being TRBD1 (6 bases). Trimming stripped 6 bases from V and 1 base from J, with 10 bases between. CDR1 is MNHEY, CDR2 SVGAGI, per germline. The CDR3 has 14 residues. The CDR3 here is CASRQGESNQPQHF. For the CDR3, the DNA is TGTGCCAGCAGACAGGGAGAAAGCAATCAGCCCCAGCATTTT.

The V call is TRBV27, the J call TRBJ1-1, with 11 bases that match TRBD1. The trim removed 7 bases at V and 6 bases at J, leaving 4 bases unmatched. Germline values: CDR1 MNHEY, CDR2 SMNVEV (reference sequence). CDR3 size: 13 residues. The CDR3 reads CASKPGQGAEAFF. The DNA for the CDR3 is TGTGCCAGCAAACCGGGACAGGGGGCTGAAGCTTTCTTT.